This TCR beta chain was found in a study of patients and donors after allogeneic stem cell transplantation. The germline V gene encodes CDR1 SGHNT and CDR2 YENEEA. Trimming left V 5 bases short and J 3 bases short, with 10 bases between. The length of the CDR3 is 13 residues. From the RT-PCR reads, TCRdb called clonotypes with MiXCR, one entry per CDR3 protein. The sample contains about a million distinct CDR3 sequences, approximately 19% of which appear only once. This sequence originates from a human donor who was either an allogeneic HSCT recipient or a stem cell or donor lymphocyte infusion donor (not recorded which). It is not recorded whose cells these are; they may come from a transplant donor. The sequenced sample was blood, either unsorted or a sorted T cell fraction (not recorded which). This chain joins TRBV11-3 and TRBJ1-1, with D possibly matching TRBD1 (5 bases). The CDR3 sequence: CASSVGVDTEAFF. Here the CDR3 DNA reads TGTGCCAGCAGCGTAGGGGTGGACACTGAAGCTTTCTTT.